This is a list of T cell receptor beta chains from one sample in a study of Ad26.COV2.S vaccination and SARS-CoV-2 variants. Data came from immunoSEQ multiplex PCR; TCRdb stores just in-frame clones and leaves some out. Among under 150,000 clones, roughly 85% were seen once, and the ten largest hold around 5%. The specimen was peripheral blood, collected after recovery from COVID-19. The receptors shown here come from a human donor who had recovered from COVID-19. CDR3s include the opening cysteine and the closing phenylalanine or tryptophan. A D gene is named only where the DNA matches it firmly. The size entry is marked missing in some rows and otherwise reads once, few, many or a size class.

CDR3aa	CDR3nt	v_gene	j_gene	d_gene	len	abundance
CASSYVGQGRNEQYF	TGTGCCAGCAGTTACGTGGGACAGGGGCGGAACGAGCAGTACTTC	TRBV6-5	TRBJ2-7	TRBD1	15	once
CASSFYNEQFF	TGTGCCAGCAGTTTCTACAATGAGCAGTTCTTC	TRBV6-2/TRBV6-3	TRBJ2-1	-	11	few
CASSQVGLGYTF	TGCGCCAGCAGCCAAGTAGGGTTAGGCTACACCTTC	TRBV4-1	TRBJ1-2	-	12	-
CASSEGQGFGYTF	TGTGCCAGCAGTGAAGGACAGGGTTTTGGCTACACCTTC	TRBV2	TRBJ1-2	TRBD1	13	-
CASSRTSGAAYEQYF	TGTGCCAGCAGTCGGACTAGCGGGGCAGCCTACGAGCAGTACTTC	TRBV3-1/TRBV3-2	TRBJ2-7	TRBD2	15	-
CASSPDRQGEQYF	TGTGCCAGCAGCCCTGATAGACAGGGAGAGCAGTACTTC	TRBV7-8	TRBJ2-7	TRBD1	13	-
CASMKDRVDGYTF	TGTGCCAGCATGAAGGACAGGGTCGATGGCTACACCTTC	TRBV27	TRBJ1-2	TRBD1	13	medium-sized
CASSPTGGVGGTQYF	TGTGCCAGCAGTCCAACAGGGGGCGTGGGTGGTACGCAGTATTTT	TRBV28	TRBJ2-3	TRBD1	15	-
CASSHPRGRVQETQYF	TGCGCCAGCAGTCACCCCAGGGGGCGCGTTCAAGAGACCCAGTACTTC	TRBV23-1	TRBJ2-5	TRBD1	16	-
CASASGDGIVDTQYF	TGTGCTAGTGCTTCGGGGGACGGGATTGTAGATACGCAGTATTTT	TRBV12-5	TRBJ2-3	-	15	once
CASSQARAGSDEQYF	TGCGCCAGCAGCCAAGCGCGGGCAGGAAGTGACGAGCAGTACTTC	TRBV4-3	TRBJ2-7	-	15	few
CASRGGSYQPQHF	TGTGCCAGCAGGGGGGGATCCTACCAGCCCCAGCATTTT	TRBV28	TRBJ1-5	-	13	-
CASRLTRTKQPQHF	TGTGCCAGCAGGTTAACCAGGACGAAACAGCCCCAGCATTTT	TRBV28	TRBJ1-5	-	14	-
CASSLQGSSAKNIQYF	TGTGCCAGCAGCTTACAGGGTTCATCAGCCAAAAACATTCAGTACTTC	TRBV7-2	TRBJ2-4	-	16	-
CASSLILGGWDQPQHF	TGTGCCAGCAGCTTAATCCTGGGGGGTTGGGATCAGCCCCAGCATTTT	TRBV5-8	TRBJ1-5	-	16	-
CASSSQWATNEKLFF	TGTGCCAGCAGTTCACAGTGGGCAACTAATGAAAAACTGTTTTTT	TRBV6-2/TRBV6-3	TRBJ1-4	-	15	once
CASTQGASNYGYTF	TGTGCCAGCACTCAGGGGGCCTCTAACTATGGCTACACCTTC	TRBV5-4	TRBJ1-2	TRBD1	14	-
CASSLDGTGELFF	TGCGCCAGCAGCTTGGATGGGACCGGGGAGCTGTTTTTT	TRBV5-1	TRBJ2-2	-	13	-
CASSLQGRRGEAFF	TGTGCCAGCAGCTTACAAGGACGGAGGGGTGAAGCTTTCTTT	TRBV5-4	TRBJ1-1	-	14	-